The clone carrying this T cell receptor (beta chain) occurred many times. Its matching antigen is unknown. TCRdb passed the multiplex PCR reads through MiXCR, listing each CDR3 protein once. The profile shows around 140,000 distinct CDR3 sequences, 32% of them singletons. The sample is drawn from a study of breast tumors, draining lymph nodes, adjacent tissues. Whole-study findings and limits: Compared with basal-like, luminal-like tumors shared significantly more repertoire with nontumor tissue.

Germline-derived CDR1 and CDR2 are DFQATT and SNEGSKA (reference sequence). V was shortened by 6 bases and J by 3 bases, with 23 bases between the two germline ends. The CDR3 extends over 16 amino acids. The lymph nodes were axillary draining lymph nodes from breast cancer patients. The receptor was isolated from a female donor with breast cancer. Some clones in this sample may be carry-over from other donors' samples. V and J are TRBV20-1 and TRBJ1-2; D ambiguous. The sequenced material came from axillary lymph node tissue. CDR3 in DNA: TGCAGTGCCCCGCCCCGGGGAAAAAAAGGCGACTATGGCTACACCTTC. Translation: CSAPPRGKKGDYGYTF.